This paragraph reports one T cell receptor (beta chain). As handled by the study authors: Amplifying reference gene primers gave estimates of nucleated cell counts. The repertoire was sequenced with immunoSEQ multiplex PCR; TCRdb's copy has only in-frame clones and lacks some. V, J and clone size are taken as reported in that table, and D and trimming were inferred from the DNA itself. The table includes some 270,000 clones, approximately 86% detected once. The record originates from a study of blood T cell repertoires in COVID-19. Germline-derived CDR1 and CDR2 are ENHRY and SYGVKD. V lost 2 bases, J lost 4 bases, and 2 bases stayed unmatched. The CDR3 totals 15 residues.

The specimen sequenced was peripheral blood. The chain has TRBV10-3 and TRBJ2-5; 12 positions agree with TRBD2. The sequence derives from a man aged 35 to 55 with active or convalescent COVID-19. Here the CDR3 reads CAISEAGLAGETQYF. The CDR3 DNA is TGTGCCATCAGTGAGGCGGGACTAGCGGGAGAGACCCAGTACTTC.